What follows are 14 T cell receptor beta chains derived from one specimen sequenced in a study of blood T cells in healthy people across ages. PCR was performed a second time for about 7 to 12 cycles using a sample-barcoded 5' primer and a J-beta primer mix. TCRdb re-called the 5' RACE reads with MiXCR, one entry per CDR3 protein. This table has over 1.5 million distinct CDR3 sequences, about 49% appearing once. What was sequenced was blood. These receptor sequences come from a woman in her 40s in good health.

This sequence joins TRBV20-1 and TRBJ2-5; 9 nucleotides line up with TRBD1. The J segment lost 3 bases and the V segment lost 3 bases, leaving 5 bases of the junction unmatched. The CDR3 length is 14 residues. CDR1 is DFQATT and CDR2 is SNEGSKA in the germline V gene (reference sequence). The CDR3 spells CSASNRGREETQYF. The CDR3 DNA reads TGCAGTGCTAGCAACAGGGGGCGCGAAGAGACCCAGTACTTC.

There are a few counts of this clonotype. The J gene is TRBJ2-6, the V gene TRBV6-2 or TRBV6-3; D gene unclear. From germline, CDR1 is MNHEY and CDR2 SVGEGT. The CDR3 contains 13 residues. V was trimmed by 6 bases and J by 4 bases, leaving 7 bases between them. The CDR3 reads CASSMGGANVLTF. The CDR3 nucleotides are TGTGCCAGCAGCATGGGGGGGGCCAACGTCCTGACTTTC.

Note on this clonotype: Since no conserved phenylalanine or tryptophan closes the CDR3, a read error is the likely cause. The rearrangement links TRBV7-9 to TRBJ2-7; D gene ambiguous. Germline CDR1 reads SEHNR; CDR2 reads FQNEAQ (reference sequence). Trimming took 0 bases from V and 2 from J, leaving 8 bases between them. The CDR3 runs to 14 residues. The CDR3 DNA sequence: TGTGCCAGCAGCTTAGCAGCAGGTACCTACGAGCAGTACTTA. This codes for CASSLAAGTYEQYL.

This chain connects TRBV24-1 to TRBJ2-3; D possibly corresponds to TRBD1 (5 bases). Germline V gene sequence: CDR1 KGHDR, CDR2 SFDVKD. V lost 6 bases to trimming and J lost 1 base, with 13 bases between them. The CDR3 contains 15 residues. CDR3 DNA sequence: TGTGCCACCAGTCCCAGGACACAACGCACAGATACGCAGTATTTT. It translates to CATSPRTQRTDTQYF.

This clonotype was observed a handful of times. The chain uses TRBV28 and TRBJ2-7; no clear D gene. Trimming took 4 bases from V and 7 from J, leaving 20 bases between them. Germline V gene data show CDR1 as MDHEN and CDR2 as SYDVKM. CDR3 size: 15 residues. CDR3 sequence: CASSSLGGVLWEQYF. The CDR3 coding sequence is TGTGCCAGCAGTTCACTGGGTGGGGTTTTGTGGGAGCAGTACTTC.

This clonotype showed up just a few times. The rearrangement uses TRBV3-1 and TRBJ2-4; D is possibly TRBD1 or TRBD2 (5 bases each). Germline-derived CDR1 and CDR2 are LGHDT and YNNKEL (reference sequence). Trimming took off 4 bases at V and 9 bases at J, with 10 bases between the two ends. CDR3 length: 12 amino acids. As DNA, the CDR3 is TGTGCCAGCAGCCCCTCGGGGCTCATTCAGTACTTC. Translation: CASSPSGLIQYF.

This chain joins TRBV5-6 and TRBJ2-3; D ambiguous. The V end was cut by 4 bases, the J end by 0 bases, with 15 bases between. The V gene's germline CDR1 is SGHDT and CDR2 YYEEEE. This CDR3 is 16 amino acids long. CDR3 coding DNA: TGTGCCAGCAGCCTCCCGTCCCGGCCGAGCACAGATACGCAGTATTTT. This translates into CASSLPSRPSTDTQYF. The variable domain in full, with the rest retrieved from reference TRBV5-6 and TRBJ2-3, is DAGVTQSPTHLIKTRGQQVTLRCSPKSGHDTVSWYQQALGQGPQFIFQYYEEEERQRGNFPDRFSGHQFPNYSSELNVNALLLGDSALYLCASSLPSRPSTDTQYFGPGTRLTVL.

The chain links TRBV13 to TRBJ2-7; a possible D gene is TRBD2 (7 bases). TRBJ2-5 matches the DNA end more closely, so the J call is doubtful. CDR1 PRHDT and CDR2 FYEKMQ come from the germline V gene (reference sequence). The CDR3 consists of 16 residues. The CDR3 loop is CASSRVVGGRGETQYF. The CDR3 DNA reads as TGTGCCAGCAGCCGCGTGGTCGGGGGGCGAGGAGAGACCCAGTACTTC.

The CDR3 bases are TGTGCCAGCAGTTACCCGGGACTAGTTGGCGAGACCCAGTACTTC. Translated: CASSYPGLVGETQYF. V and J are TRBV6-2 or TRBV6-3 and TRBJ2-5; 8 bases are a match to TRBD2. CDR1 is MNHEY and CDR2 is SVGEGT in the germline V gene. CDR3 length: 15 amino acids. The junction had 7 bases not matched to a gene; V was cut back by 2 bases and J by 5 bases.

The gene calls are TRBV20-1 and TRBJ1-4; D ambiguous. There are 14 residues in the CDR3. V shed 6 bases and J shed 4 bases, with 15 bases lying between them. Per germline, CDR1 DFQATT and CDR2 SNEGSKA (reference sequence). The CDR3 here is CSAKDTRNNEKLFF. CDR3 coding DNA: TGCAGTGCAAAAGACACGCGAAATAATGAAAAACTGTTTTTT.

A few counts support this clonotype. This rearrangement joins TRBV9 to TRBJ2-4, with 9 bases fitting TRBD1. The V gene end was trimmed by 0 bases and the J gene end by 1 base; junction bases not matched to a gene: 20. CDR3 length: 22 residues. CDR1 and CDR2 (germline): SGDLS, YYNGEE. The DNA of the CDR3 is TGTGCCAGCAGCGTAGTGGAGGTTAGGGGGACAGGGCACTATACGGCCAAAAACATTCAGTACTTC. Translating it yields CASSVVEVRGTGHYTAKNIQYF.

A note on this clonotype: This clone may be a read error of a much larger clone one base away. The V and J genes are TRBV20-1 and TRBJ2-3; the D is unclear. Germline CDR1 and CDR2: DFQATT and SNEGSKA (reference sequence). There are 10 residues in the CDR3. The CDR3 protein is CSARADAQYF. Here the CDR3 DNA reads TGCAGTGCTAGGGCAGATGCGCAGTATTTT.

V is TRBV11-2 and J is TRBJ1-2; no firm D call. With 5 bases removed from V and 2 bases from J, the gap between germline ends came to 21 bases. The CDR3 runs 17 residues. The germline V gene encodes CDR1 SGHAT and CDR2 FQNNGV. The CDR3 coding sequence is TGTGCCAGCAGCCCGCTCCGCCTAGGTGGGATAAACTATGGCTACACCTTC. Translation gives CASSPLRLGGINYGYTF.

The chain is built from TRBV27 and TRBJ1-6; D ambiguous. Trimming cost V 3 bases and J 8 bases, with 8 bases left between them. The germline V gene has CDR1 MNHEY and CDR2 SMNVEV (reference sequence). The CDR3 is made up of 13 amino acids. This chain's CDR3 is CASSFSPDSPLHF. The DNA for the CDR3 is TGTGCCAGCAGTTTTTCCCCTGATTCACCCCTCCACTTT.